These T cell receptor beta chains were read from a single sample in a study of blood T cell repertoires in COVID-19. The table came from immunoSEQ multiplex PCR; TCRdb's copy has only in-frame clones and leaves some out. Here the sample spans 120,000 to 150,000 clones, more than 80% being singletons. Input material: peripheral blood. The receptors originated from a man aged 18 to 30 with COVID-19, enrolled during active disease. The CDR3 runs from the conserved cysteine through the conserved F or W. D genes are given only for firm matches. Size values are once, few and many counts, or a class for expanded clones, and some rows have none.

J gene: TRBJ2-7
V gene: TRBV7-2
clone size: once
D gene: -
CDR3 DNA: TGTGCCAGCAGCTTAGACGGGGCAGGCACGGGACTCTCTTACGAGCAGTACTTC
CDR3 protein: CASSLDGAGTGLSYEQYF

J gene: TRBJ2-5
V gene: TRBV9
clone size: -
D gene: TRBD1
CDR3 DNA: TGTGCCAGCAGCGTGGGGACAGGGGGCGAGGAGACCCAGTACTTC
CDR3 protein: CASSVGTGGEETQYF

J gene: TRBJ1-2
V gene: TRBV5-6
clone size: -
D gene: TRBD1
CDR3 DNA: TGTGCCAGCAGCCCCCAGGGGGGCGGCTATGGCTACACCTTC
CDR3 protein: CASSPQGGGYGYTF

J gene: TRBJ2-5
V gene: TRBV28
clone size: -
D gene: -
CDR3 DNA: TGTGCCAGCAGTCCTGGGAGCAAGTACCAAGAGACCCAGTACTTC
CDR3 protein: CASSPGSKYQETQYF

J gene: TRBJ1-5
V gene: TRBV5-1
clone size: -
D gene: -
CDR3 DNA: TGCGCCAGCAGCCCAGGGGCCGTAGGAGAACAGCCCCAGCATTTT
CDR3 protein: CASSPGAVGEQPQHF

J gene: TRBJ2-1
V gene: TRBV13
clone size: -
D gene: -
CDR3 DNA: TGTGCCAGCAGCCCCCTTTCCTACAATGAGCAGTTCTTC
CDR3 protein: CASSPLSYNEQFF

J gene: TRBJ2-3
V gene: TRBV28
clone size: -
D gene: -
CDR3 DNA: TGTGCCAGCAGTTTATTGCCGGGAGCAACAGATACGCAGTATTTT
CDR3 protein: CASSLLPGATDTQYF

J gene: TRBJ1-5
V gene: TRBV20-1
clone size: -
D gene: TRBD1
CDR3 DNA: TGCAGTGCTAGTCCAGCCAGGGGGCGCGTAGGCAATCAGCCCCAGCATTTT
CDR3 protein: CSASPARGRVGNQPQHF

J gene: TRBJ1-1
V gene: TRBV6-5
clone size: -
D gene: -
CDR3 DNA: TGTGCCAGCAGGCAGGGAGGAGAAAACACTGAAGCTTTCTTT
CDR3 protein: CASRQGGENTEAFF

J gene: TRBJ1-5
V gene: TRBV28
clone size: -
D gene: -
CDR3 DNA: TGTGCCACCAAGGACAGACTAAGCAATCAGCCCCAGCATTTT
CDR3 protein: CATKDRLSNQPQHF

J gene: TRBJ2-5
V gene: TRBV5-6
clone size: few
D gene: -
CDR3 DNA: TGTGCCAGCAGCTTGTTCAGTACAGGGACCGGTGAGACCCAGTACTTC
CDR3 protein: CASSLFSTGTGETQYF

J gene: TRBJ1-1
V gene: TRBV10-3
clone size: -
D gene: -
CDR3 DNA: TGTGCCACCGGGGGGCACAGGGAAAGGGGCACTGAAGCTTTCTTT
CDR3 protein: CATGGHRERGTEAFF

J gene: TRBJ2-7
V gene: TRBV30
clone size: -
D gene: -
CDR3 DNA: TGTGCCTGGAGTGAGGTGCCGGGCTCCTACGAGCAGTACTTC
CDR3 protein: CAWSEVPGSYEQYF

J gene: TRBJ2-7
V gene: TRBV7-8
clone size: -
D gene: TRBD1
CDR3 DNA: TGTGCCAGCAGCTTTTCCCGGACAGGGGGAGGCGAGCAGTACTTC
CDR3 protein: CASSFSRTGGGEQYF

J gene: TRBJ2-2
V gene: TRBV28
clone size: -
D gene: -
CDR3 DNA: TGTGCCAGCAGCATACAGGGACGTGACACCGGGGAGCTGTTTTTT
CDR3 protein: CASSIQGRDTGELFF

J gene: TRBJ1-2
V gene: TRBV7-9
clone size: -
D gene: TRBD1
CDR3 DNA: TGTGCCAGCAGCTCTAACAGGGGGCCTGACTATGGCTACACCTTC
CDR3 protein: CASSSNRGPDYGYTF

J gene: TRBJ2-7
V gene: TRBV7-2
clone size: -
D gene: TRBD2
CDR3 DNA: TGTGCCAGCAGCTTCACTAGCGGTTTTAGCTCCTACGAGCAGTACTTC
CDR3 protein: CASSFTSGFSSYEQYF

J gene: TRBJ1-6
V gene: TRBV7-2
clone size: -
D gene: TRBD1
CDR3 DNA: TGTGCCAGCAGCATCGTGACAGGGGTGGGTTCACCCCTCCACTTT
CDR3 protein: CASSIVTGVGSPLHF

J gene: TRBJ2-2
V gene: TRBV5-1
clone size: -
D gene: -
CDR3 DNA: TGCGCCAGCAGCTTGGGATGGAGCACCGGGGAGCTGTTTTTT
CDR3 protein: CASSLGWSTGELFF

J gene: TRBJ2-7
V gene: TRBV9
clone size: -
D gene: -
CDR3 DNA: TGTGCCAGCAGCGTAGGGGTCGGGATTAGCTCCTACGAGCAGTACTTC
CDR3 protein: CASSVGVGISSYEQYF

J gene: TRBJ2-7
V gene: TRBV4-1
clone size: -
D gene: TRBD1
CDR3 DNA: TGCGCCAGCAGCCAAAGGACAGGGGGCGCCTACGAGCAGTACTTC
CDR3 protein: CASSQRTGGAYEQYF

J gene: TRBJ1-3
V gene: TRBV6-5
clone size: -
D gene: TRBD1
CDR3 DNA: TGTGCCAGCAGCAAACCGGGACAGGGGGGAAACACCATATATTTT
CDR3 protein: CASSKPGQGGNTIYF

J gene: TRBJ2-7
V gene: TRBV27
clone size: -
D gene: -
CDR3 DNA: TGTGCCAGCAGTTCCGGGTCAGGGCCCTACGAGCAGTACTTC
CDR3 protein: CASSSGSGPYEQYF

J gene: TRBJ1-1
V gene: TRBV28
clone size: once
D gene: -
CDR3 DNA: TGTGCCAGCAGTATTCAGGGCACCGGAGCTTTCTTT
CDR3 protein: CASSIQGTGAFF

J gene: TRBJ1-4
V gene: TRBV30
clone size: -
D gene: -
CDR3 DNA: TGTGCCTGGAGTGGCCTGGAGAAACTGCTTTTT
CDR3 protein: CAWSGLEKLLF

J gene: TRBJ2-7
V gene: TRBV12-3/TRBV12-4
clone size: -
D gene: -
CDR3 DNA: TGTGCCAGCAGTTTACGGGGCGAGCAGTACTTC
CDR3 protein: CASSLRGEQYF

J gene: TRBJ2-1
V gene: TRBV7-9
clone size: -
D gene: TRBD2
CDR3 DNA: TGTGCCAGCAGCCCTCATCAGCGGGAGGGTTACAATGAGCAGTTCTTC
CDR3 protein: CASSPHQREGYNEQFF

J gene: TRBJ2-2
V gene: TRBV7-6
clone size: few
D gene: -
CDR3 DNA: TGTGCCAGCAGCTTCCGGGACAACACGAACACCGGGGAGCTGTTTTTT
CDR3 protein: CASSFRDNTNTGELFF

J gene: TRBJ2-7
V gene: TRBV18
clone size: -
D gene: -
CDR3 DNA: TGTGCCAGCTCACCACTAGGGGGTGGCGAGCAGTACTTC
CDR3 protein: CASSPLGGGEQYF

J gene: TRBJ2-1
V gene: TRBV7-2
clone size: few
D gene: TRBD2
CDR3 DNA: TGTGCCAGCAGCTTAGGGCCACTAGCGGGAGCCCGCAATGAGCAGTTCTTC
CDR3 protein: CASSLGPLAGARNEQFF

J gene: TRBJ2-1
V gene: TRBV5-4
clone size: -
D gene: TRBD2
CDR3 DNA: TGTGCCAGCAGCTTGGGCGGGAGGGCCTCGTCCTACAATGAGCAGTTCTTC
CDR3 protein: CASSLGGRASSYNEQFF

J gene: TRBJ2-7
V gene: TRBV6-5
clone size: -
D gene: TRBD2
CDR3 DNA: TGTGCCAGCTGGGGCGGGAGCTCCTACGAGCAGTACTTC
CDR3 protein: CASWGGSSYEQYF

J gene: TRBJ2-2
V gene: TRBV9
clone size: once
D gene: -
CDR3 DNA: TGTGCCAGCAGCCCCCCGGCCGGGGAGCTGTTTTTT
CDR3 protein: CASSPPAGELFF

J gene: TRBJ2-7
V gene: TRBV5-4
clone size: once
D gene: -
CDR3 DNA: TGTGCCAGCAGCTTGGGTCCATTAGTTTCGCCGTACGAGCAGTACTTC
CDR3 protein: CASSLGPLVSPYEQYF

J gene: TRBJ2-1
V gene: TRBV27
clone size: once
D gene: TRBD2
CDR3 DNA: TGTGCCAGCAGTTTATATGGGACTAGCGGGAGCTATGAGCAGTTCTTC
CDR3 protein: CASSLYGTSGSYEQFF

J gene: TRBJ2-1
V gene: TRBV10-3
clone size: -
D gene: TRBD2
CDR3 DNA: TGTGCCATCAACGCGCGGGAGGCCTCTAGGGATGAGCAGTTCTTC
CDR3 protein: CAINAREASRDEQFF

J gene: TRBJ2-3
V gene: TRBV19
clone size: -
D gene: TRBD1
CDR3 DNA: TGTGCCAGTAGTACGACAGGGATCACAGATACGCAGTATTTT
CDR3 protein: CASSTTGITDTQYF

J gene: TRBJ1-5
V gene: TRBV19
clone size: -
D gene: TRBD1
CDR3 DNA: TGTGCCAGTAGTCCGAAACAGGGGGGCAATCAGCCCCAGCATTTT
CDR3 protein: CASSPKQGGNQPQHF

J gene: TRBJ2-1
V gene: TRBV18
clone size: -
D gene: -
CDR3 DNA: TGTGCCAGCGGGTCCAGGGGCTCCTACAATGAGCAGTTCTTC
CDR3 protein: CASGSRGSYNEQFF

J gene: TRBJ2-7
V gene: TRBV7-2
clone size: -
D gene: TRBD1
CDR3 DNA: TGTGCCAGCAGCTTAGGGGACAGGGCACGAGGTGAGCAGTACTTC
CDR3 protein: CASSLGDRARGEQYF

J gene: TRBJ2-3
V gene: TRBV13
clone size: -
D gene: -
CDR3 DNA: TGTGCCAGCAGCTTTGAGAATACGCAGTATTTT
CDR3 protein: CASSFENTQYF

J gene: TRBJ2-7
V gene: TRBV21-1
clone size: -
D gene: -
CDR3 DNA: TGTGCCAGCAGCAACCATACAGGGGGCAGTAACTACGAGCAGTACTTC
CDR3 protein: CASSNHTGGSNYEQYF

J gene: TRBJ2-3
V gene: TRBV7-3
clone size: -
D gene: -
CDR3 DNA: TGTGCCAGCAGCCGACAAGTCACAGATACGCAGTATTTT
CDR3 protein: CASSRQVTDTQYF

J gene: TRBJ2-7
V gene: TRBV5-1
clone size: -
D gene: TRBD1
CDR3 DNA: TGCGCCAGCAGCCCAGGGACAGCCTACGAGCAGTACTTC
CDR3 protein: CASSPGTAYEQYF

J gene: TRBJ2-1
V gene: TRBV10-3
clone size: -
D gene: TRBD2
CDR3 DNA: TGTGCCATCAGTGGGACTAGCGGGAGCTACAATGAGCAGTTCTTC
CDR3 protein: CAISGTSGSYNEQFF

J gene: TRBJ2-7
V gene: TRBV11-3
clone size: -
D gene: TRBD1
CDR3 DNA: TGTGCCAGCAGCACCCGACAGGGCTACGAGCAGTACTTC
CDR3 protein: CASSTRQGYEQYF

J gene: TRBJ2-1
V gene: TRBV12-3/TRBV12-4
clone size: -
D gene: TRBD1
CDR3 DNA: TGTGCCAGCAGCAGGGGGTCAGAGCAGTTCTTC
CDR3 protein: CASSRGSEQFF

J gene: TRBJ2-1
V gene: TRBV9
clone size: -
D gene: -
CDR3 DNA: TGTGCCAGCAGCCATCAGGGCCGGAGCAATGAGCAGTTCTTC
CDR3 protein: CASSHQGRSNEQFF

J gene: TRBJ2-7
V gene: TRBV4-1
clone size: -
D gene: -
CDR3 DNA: TGCGCCAGCAGCCAATTAGACATCTACAGCTCCTACGAGCAGTACTTC
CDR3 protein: CASSQLDIYSSYEQYF

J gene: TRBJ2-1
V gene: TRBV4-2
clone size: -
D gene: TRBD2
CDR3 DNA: TGTGCCAGCAGCGTTAGCGGGAGCCCCTACAATGAGCAGTTCTTC
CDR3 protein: CASSVSGSPYNEQFF

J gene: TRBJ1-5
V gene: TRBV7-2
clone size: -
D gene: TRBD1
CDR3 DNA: TGTGCCAGCAGCGACAGGACAGGGCGACAGCCCCAGCATTTT
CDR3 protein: CASSDRTGRQPQHF